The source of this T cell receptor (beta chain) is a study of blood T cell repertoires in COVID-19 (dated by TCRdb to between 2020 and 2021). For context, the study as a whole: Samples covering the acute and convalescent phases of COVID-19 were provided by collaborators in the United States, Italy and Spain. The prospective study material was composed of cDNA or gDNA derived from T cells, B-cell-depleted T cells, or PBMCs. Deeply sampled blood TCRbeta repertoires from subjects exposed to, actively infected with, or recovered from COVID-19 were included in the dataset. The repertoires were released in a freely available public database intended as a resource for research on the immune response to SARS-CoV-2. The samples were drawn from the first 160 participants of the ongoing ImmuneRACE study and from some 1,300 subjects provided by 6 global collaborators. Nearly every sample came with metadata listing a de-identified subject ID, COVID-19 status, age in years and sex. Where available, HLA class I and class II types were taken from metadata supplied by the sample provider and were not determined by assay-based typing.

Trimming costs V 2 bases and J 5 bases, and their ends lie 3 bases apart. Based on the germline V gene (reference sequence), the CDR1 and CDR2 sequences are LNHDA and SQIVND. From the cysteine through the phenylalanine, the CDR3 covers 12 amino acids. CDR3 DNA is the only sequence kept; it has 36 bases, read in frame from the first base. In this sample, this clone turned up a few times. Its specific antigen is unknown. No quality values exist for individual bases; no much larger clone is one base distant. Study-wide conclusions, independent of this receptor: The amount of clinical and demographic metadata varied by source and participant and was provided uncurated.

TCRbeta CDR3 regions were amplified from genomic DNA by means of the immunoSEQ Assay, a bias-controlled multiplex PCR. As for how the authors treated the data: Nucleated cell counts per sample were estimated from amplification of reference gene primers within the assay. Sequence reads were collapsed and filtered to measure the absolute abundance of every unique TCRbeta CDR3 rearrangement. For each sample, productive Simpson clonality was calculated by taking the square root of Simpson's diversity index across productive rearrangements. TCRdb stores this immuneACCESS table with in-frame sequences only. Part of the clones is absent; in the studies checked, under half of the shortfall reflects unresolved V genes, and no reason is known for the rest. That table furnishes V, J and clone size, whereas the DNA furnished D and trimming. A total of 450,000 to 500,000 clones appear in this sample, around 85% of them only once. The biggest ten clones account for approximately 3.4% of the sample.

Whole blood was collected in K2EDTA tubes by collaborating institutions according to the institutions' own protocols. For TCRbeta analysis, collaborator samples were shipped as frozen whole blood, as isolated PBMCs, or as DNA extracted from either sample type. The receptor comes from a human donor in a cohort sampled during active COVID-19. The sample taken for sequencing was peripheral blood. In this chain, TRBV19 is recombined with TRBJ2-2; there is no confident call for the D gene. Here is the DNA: TGTGCCAGTAGTATACAAACCGGGGAGCTGTTTTTT. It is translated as CASSIQTGELFF.